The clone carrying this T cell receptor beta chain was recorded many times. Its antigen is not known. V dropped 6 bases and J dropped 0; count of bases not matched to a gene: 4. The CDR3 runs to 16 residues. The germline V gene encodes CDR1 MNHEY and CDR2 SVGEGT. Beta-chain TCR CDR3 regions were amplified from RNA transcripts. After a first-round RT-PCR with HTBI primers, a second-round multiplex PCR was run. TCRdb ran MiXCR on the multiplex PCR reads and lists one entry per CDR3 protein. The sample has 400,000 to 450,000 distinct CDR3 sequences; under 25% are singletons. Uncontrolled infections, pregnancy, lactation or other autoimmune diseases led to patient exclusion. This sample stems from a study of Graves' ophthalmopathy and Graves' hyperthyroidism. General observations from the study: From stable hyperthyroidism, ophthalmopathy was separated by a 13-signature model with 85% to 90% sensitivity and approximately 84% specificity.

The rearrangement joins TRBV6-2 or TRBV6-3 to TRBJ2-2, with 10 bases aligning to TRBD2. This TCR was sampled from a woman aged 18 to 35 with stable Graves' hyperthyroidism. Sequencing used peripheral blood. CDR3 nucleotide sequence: TGTGCCAGCAGAACAACTAGCGGGGCGAACACCGGGGAGCTGTTTTTT. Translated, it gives CASRTTSGANTGELFF.